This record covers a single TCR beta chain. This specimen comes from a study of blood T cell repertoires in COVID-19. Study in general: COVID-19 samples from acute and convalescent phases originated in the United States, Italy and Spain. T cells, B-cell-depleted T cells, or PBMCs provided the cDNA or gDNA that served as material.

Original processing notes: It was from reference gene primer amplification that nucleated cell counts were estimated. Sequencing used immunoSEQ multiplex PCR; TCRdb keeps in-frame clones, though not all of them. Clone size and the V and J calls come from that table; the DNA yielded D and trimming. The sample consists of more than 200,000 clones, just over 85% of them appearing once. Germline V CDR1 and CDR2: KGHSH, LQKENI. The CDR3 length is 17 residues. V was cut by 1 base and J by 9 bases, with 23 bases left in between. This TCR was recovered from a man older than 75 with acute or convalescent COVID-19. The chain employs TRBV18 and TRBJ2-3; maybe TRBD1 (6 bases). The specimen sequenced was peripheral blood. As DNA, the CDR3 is TGTGCCAGCTCACCACTGCCCACGGACGGACAGCGAGGGACGCAGTATTTT. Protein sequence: CASSPLPTDGQRGTQYF. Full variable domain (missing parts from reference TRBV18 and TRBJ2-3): NAGVMQNPRHLVRRRGQEARLRCSPMKGHSHVYWYRQLPEEGLKFMVYLQKENIIDESGMPKERFSAEFPKEGPSILRIQQVVRGDSAAYFCASSPLPTDGQRGTQYFGPGTRLTVL.